This passage covers 27 T cell receptor beta chains from one sample sequenced in a study of shared clonotypes between healthy human individuals (dated by TCRdb to the early 2020s). Library prep was done by the immunoSEQ multiplex PCR assay. The table was pulled from immuneACCESS by TCRdb, which kept in-frame rearrangements only. Such tables lose some clones; where checked, under half of the loss comes from unresolved V genes, and the rest has no known cause. The sample table holds about 2.3 million clones, of which around 90% were seen once. The biggest ten clones account for 0.3% to 0.45% of the sample. Input material: naive CD4+ T cells from PBMCs. The meaning of the sample's cell subset or site label: CD45RA+ positively selected. Receptors were obtained from a man between 18 and 29 years old in good health. Some clones in this sample may be carry-over from other donors' samples.

This sequence joins TRBV7-3 and TRBJ1-1; the D is unclear. Germline CDR1 and CDR2: SGHTA and FQGTGA. V was shortened by 6 bases and J by 1 base, with 9 bases between the two germline ends. There are 13 residues in the CDR3. The CDR3 region has the DNA TGTGCCAGCAGTCGGTCGACGAACACTGAAGCTTTCTTT. Protein sequence: CASSRSTNTEAFF.

A note on this clone: Other DNA sequences in this sample translate to the same CDR3. The V gene is TRBV5-1, the J gene TRBJ2-1; D ambiguous. CDR3 length: 12 residues. Germline V gives CDR1 SGHRS, CDR2 YFSETQ. Trimming cost V 2 bases and J 9 bases, with 9 bases left between them. Here the CDR3 reads CASSLEVGEQFF. CDR3 DNA: TGCGCCAGCAGCTTAGAAGTAGGTGAGCAGTTCTTC.

The gene calls are TRBV25-1 and TRBJ1-5, with a tentative D call TRBD1 (6 bases). Trimming shortened V by 2 bases and J by 0 bases, and 8 bases separated the two germline ends. Germline values: CDR1 MGHDK, CDR2 SYGVNS. This CDR3 region has 15 residues. The CDR3, as DNA: TGTGCCAGCAGTGAAAGGACAGATAGCAATCAGCCCCAGCATTTT. It yields the protein CASSERTDSNQPQHF.

The V call is TRBV19, the J call TRBJ2-2; TRBD1 or TRBD2 may be the D gene (5 bases each). CDR3 length: 14 residues. Trimming took off 5 bases at V and 1 base at J, with 8 bases between the two ends. The germline V gene encodes CDR1 LNHDA and CDR2 SQIVND (reference sequence). Here the CDR3 DNA reads TGTGCCAGTAGTTGGGACCAGAACACCGGGGAGCTGTTTTTT. Translation: CASSWDQNTGELFF.

This chain joins TRBV7-3 and TRBJ2-2, with 8 bases that match TRBD2. V shed 1 base, J shed 6 bases, and the junction held 13 bases outside the gene matches. The V gene's germline CDR1 is SGHTA and CDR2 FQGTGA. The CDR3 is 18 residues long. The CDR3, as DNA: TGTGCCAGCAGCTTAATCCCAGCGGGAGTCGTTGAAGCCGGGGAGCTGTTTTTT. Amino acids: CASSLIPAGVVEAGELFF.

The rearrangement links TRBV30 to TRBJ1-2; 7 bases agree with TRBD1. This CDR3 spans 13 amino acids. V was clipped by 2 bases and J by 6 bases; unmatched bases: 6. Germline V gene lookup returns CDR1 GTSNPN and CDR2 SVGIG (reference sequence). The CDR3 nucleotides are TGTGCCTGGAGTCTCGGGCAGGGGGATGGCTACACCTTC. Translation gives CAWSLGQGDGYTF.

The genes are TRBV5-4 and TRBJ1-1, with TRBD1 matching over 9 bases. V was pared by 4 bases and J by 1 base, with 5 bases of the junction left unmatched. CDR3 length: 15 residues. Germline-derived CDR1 and CDR2 are SGHNT and YYREEE (reference sequence). CDR3 nucleotides: TGTGCCAGCAGCCTCGCGGACAGGGGGAACACTGAAGCTTTCTTT. Translation gives CASSLADRGNTEAFF.

The rearrangement links TRBV19 to TRBJ1-5; D is undetermined. The V end was cut by 5 bases, the J end by 0 bases, with 5 bases between. This CDR3 has 13 residues. Germline V gene lookup returns CDR1 LNHDA and CDR2 SQIVND (reference sequence). The CDR3 DNA reads TGTGCCAGTAGTGATTATAGCAATCAGCCCCAGCATTTT. Translation gives CASSDYSNQPQHF.

A remark on this clone: The same CDR3 arises from other DNA sequences in this sample as well. This sequence joins TRBV5-1 and TRBJ2-5; D unclear. V lost 0 bases to trimming and J lost 3 bases, with 6 bases between them. In germline, CDR1 is SGHRS, CDR2 YFSETQ. The CDR3 has 13 amino acids. The CDR3 region is CASSLGLKETQYF. DNA of the CDR3: TGCGCCAGCAGCTTGGGACTGAAAGAGACCCAGTACTTC.

The chain links TRBV12-2 to TRBJ1-4; the table names TRBD1, a call not compared with the DNA. TRBV12-2 constitutes a pseudogene. This CDR3 is 21 amino acids long. The CDR3: CASRLAVNRTEESFRVEKLFF. The CDR3 DNA reads TGTGCAAGTCGCTTAGCGGTCAACCGGACAGAAGAGTCGTTTAGAGTTGAAAAACTGTTTTTT.

The rearrangement uses TRBV19 and TRBJ2-2; 7 nucleotides align to TRBD1. This CDR3 comprises 13 residues. In germline, CDR1 is LNHDA, CDR2 SQIVND (reference sequence). V was clipped by 5 bases and J by 6 bases; unmatched bases: 3. In DNA form, the CDR3 reads TGTGCCAGTAGTTATACAGGGGCCGGGGAGCTGTTTTTT. This sequence encodes CASSYTGAGELFF.

The chain employs TRBV7-2 and TRBJ1-5, with a weak D call TRBD1 (6 bases). Trimming left V 6 bases short and J 0 bases short, with 12 bases between. The CDR3 spans 15 residues. Germline V gene sequence: CDR1 SGHTA, CDR2 FQGNSA. The CDR3 coding sequence is TGTGCCAGCAGAGACCGGGACAATAGCAATCAGCCCCAGCATTTT. This encodes CASRDRDNSNQPQHF.

This chain connects TRBV21-1 to TRBJ2-7; TRBD1 is taken as the D call from the table, unchecked against the DNA. TRBV21-1 constitutes a pseudogene. This CDR3 is built from 18 residues. CDR3 nucleotides: TGTGCCAGCAGCAACCTCCCTAACCAACAGGGTCGCCCCTACGAGCAGTACTTC. Amino acids: CASSNLPNQQGRPYEQYF.

The V call is TRBV5-1, the J call TRBJ2-3; 8 bases agree with TRBD2. CDR3 length equals 15 residues. Trimming cost V 5 bases and J 3 bases; bases outside gene matches: 8. CDR1 SGHRS and CDR2 YFSETQ come from the germline V gene. The CDR3: CASSPGRAGTDTQYF. CDR3 in DNA: TGCGCCAGCAGTCCCGGGAGGGCCGGGACAGATACGCAGTATTTT.

The V and J genes are TRBV7-9 and TRBJ1-3; TRBD1 might be the D (5 bases). CDR1 and CDR2 from the germline V gene are SEHNR and FQNEAQ (reference sequence). The CDR3 has 16 amino acids. V lost 5 bases to trimming and J lost 4 bases, with 18 bases between them. The CDR3 DNA is TGTGCCAGCAGCCCGGGACGGTGGGGCTCCGGAAACACCATATATTTT. Translating it yields CASSPGRWGSGNTIYF.

The rearrangement uses TRBV5-4 and TRBJ2-1, with 11 bases that match TRBD2. CDR3 size: 15 residues. The germline V gene has CDR1 SGHNT and CDR2 YYREEE (reference sequence). Losses at the gene ends were 6 bases for V and 7 bases for J; bases not matched to a gene: 9. The DNA for the CDR3 is TGTGCCAGCACCTCACTAGCGGGAGTCAAAAATGAGCAGTTCTTC. It yields the protein CASTSLAGVKNEQFF.

The chain is built from TRBV9 and TRBJ2-5; D call uncertain. CDR1 and CDR2 from the germline V gene are SGDLS and YYNGEE. The germline V and J ends were trimmed by 4 bases and 5 bases, with 18 bases remaining between them. This CDR3 has 15 residues. DNA of the CDR3: TGTGCCAGCAGCCCTCTTGTTGCTCCCGCGGAGACCCAGTACTTC. This translates into CASSPLVAPAETQYF.

CDR3 DNA: TGCGCCAGCAGCCAAGGGACAGCGGGAGGCACAGATACGCAGTATTTT. Protein: CASSQGTAGGTDTQYF. V gene TRBV4-1 combines with J gene TRBJ2-3, with TRBD2 identical over 8 bases. V lost 1 base and J lost 1; bases outside the gene matches: 4. Germline V gene data show CDR1 as MGHRA and CDR2 as YSYEKL. The CDR3 is 16 residues long.

V usage is TRBV28 and J usage is TRBJ2-1; 12 bases are shared with TRBD2. This CDR3 contains 16 residues. The V gene's germline CDR1 is MDHEN and CDR2 SYDVKM. With V trimmed by 6 bases and J by 9 bases, 12 bases remained unmatched. This chain's CDR3 is CASRERGTSGHPEQFF. CDR3 bases: TGTGCCAGCAGGGAGCGTGGGACTAGCGGGCACCCTGAGCAGTTCTTC.

This clone came up a few times. The gene calls are TRBV7-9 and TRBJ1-1, with 7 bases that match TRBD1. Germline V gene sequence: CDR1 SEHNR, CDR2 FQNEAQ (reference sequence). The CDR3 contains 15 residues. J gave up 5 bases and V 5 bases, and 11 bases lay outside the gene matches. The CDR3 DNA sequence: TGTGCCAGCAGCACTTACAGGGGAGGCATAACTGAAGCTTTCTTT. Encoded protein: CASSTYRGGITEAFF.

The chain recombines TRBV5-4 with TRBJ1-3; TRBD1 is a possible D gene (6 bases). Germline V gene sequence: CDR1 SGHNT, CDR2 YYREEE (reference sequence). The CDR3 has 18 amino acids. The V gene lost 4 bases and the J gene lost 0 bases, with 20 bases spanning the gap. The CDR3 sequence: CASSQSPPGQISGNTIYF. As DNA, the CDR3 is TGTGCCAGCAGCCAATCACCTCCAGGACAGATCTCTGGAAACACCATATATTTT. The whole variable domain, remainder taken from reference TRBV5-4 and TRBJ1-3, is ETGVTQSPTHLIKTRGQQVTLRCSSQSGHNTVSWYQQALGQGPQFIFQYYREEENGRGNFPPRFSGLQFPNYSSELNVNALELDDSALYLCASSQSPPGQISGNTIYFGEGSWLTVV.

The V call is TRBV7-2, the J call TRBJ1-3; D unclear. The CDR3 consists of 15 residues. The germline V gene has CDR1 SGHTA and CDR2 FQGNSA. Trimming took 0 bases from V and 3 from J, leaving 9 bases between them. The CDR3 sequence is CASSLARRGGNTIYF. The CDR3 DNA follows: TGTGCCAGCAGCTTAGCCCGACGGGGTGGAAACACCATATATTTT.

In its sample, this clone was seen once. V and J are TRBV19 and TRBJ2-5; 9 bases agree with TRBD2. Germline V CDR1 and CDR2: LNHDA, SQIVND (reference sequence). CDR3 length: 17 amino acids. The trim removed 3 bases at V and 6 bases at J, leaving 14 bases unmatched. CDR3 in amino acids: CASSIIWREGAFKTQYF. The DNA for the CDR3 is TGTGCCAGTAGTATTATTTGGCGGGAGGGTGCGTTTAAGACCCAGTACTTC.

The rearrangement links TRBV19 to TRBJ2-1, with TRBD2 matching 11 bases. Germline V gene sequence: CDR1 LNHDA, CDR2 SQIVND (reference sequence). V trimming: 3 bases; J trimming: 9 bases; junction bases outside the gene matches: 10. CDR3 length: 16 residues. The CDR3, as DNA: TGTGCCAGTAGTATTACTAGCGGGAGATCCACGGTTGAGCAGTTCTTC. It translates to CASSITSGRSTVEQFF.

This clone occurred once. The V call is TRBV5-4, the J call TRBJ2-4; D call uncertain. In germline, CDR1 is SGHNT, CDR2 YYREEE (reference sequence). The V and J ends lost 5 bases and 5 bases respectively, with 11 bases between them. This CDR3 is built from 13 residues. The CDR3 bases are TGTGCCAGCAGGGAGAAGGACCAAAACATTCAGTACTTC. This translates into CASREKDQNIQYF.

This rearrangement joins TRBV4-1 to TRBJ2-7; 9 bases match TRBD2. Germline V CDR1 and CDR2: MGHRA, YSYEKL. This CDR3 comprises 15 residues. The V gene end was trimmed by 5 bases and the J gene end by 4 bases; junction bases not matched to a gene: 9. CDR3 DNA: TGCGCCAGCAGCTACCCCGGGACTAGCTTGTACGAGCAGTACTTC. Amino acid sequence: CASSYPGTSLYEQYF.

The chain is built from TRBV5-1 and TRBJ1-6; tentative D call: TRBD1 (5 bases). Germline V gives CDR1 SGHRS, CDR2 YFSETQ. The CDR3 is 13 amino acids. Deletions cut 4 bases from V and 9 bases from J, with 11 bases between. CDR3 sequence: CASSRDRVSPLHF. CDR3 nucleotide sequence: TGCGCCAGCAGCCGGGACCGAGTTTCACCCCTCCACTTT.